The 30 T cell receptor beta chains presented below share a single source sample, sequenced in a study of tumor-infiltrating lymphocytes in localized non-small cell lung cancer. The data were produced by immunoSEQ multiplex PCR, yet TCRdb's version contains in-frame clones alone and is incomplete. The sample yields 7,000 to 8,500 clones, roughly 58% seen once. What was sequenced was lung tumor tissue. The receptors derive from a human donor with non-small cell lung cancer.

This clone has just a few counts. The CDR3 DNA reads as TGTGCCAGCTCACCACAGGGGCCCACAGATACGCAGTATTTT. As protein: CASSPQGPTDTQYF. The rearrangement uses TRBV18 and TRBJ2-3, with a possible D match to TRBD1 (5 bases). The CDR3 length is 14 residues. Germline-derived CDR1 and CDR2 are KGHSH and LQKENI. Trimming shortened V by 1 base and J by 2 bases, and 7 bases separated the two germline ends.

The rearrangement uses TRBV11-2 and TRBJ2-7, with unresolved D. The V gene lost 5 bases and the J gene lost 2 bases, with 13 bases spanning the gap. CDR1 is SGHAT and CDR2 is FQNNGV in the germline V gene. The CDR3 extends over 14 amino acids. The CDR3 reads CASSQERKPYEQYF. The DNA for the CDR3 is TGTGCCAGCAGCCAGGAGAGAAAGCCCTACGAGCAGTACTTC.

The chain carries TRBV6-1 and TRBJ2-7; TRBD2 aligns across 11 bases. The CDR3 is made up of 15 amino acids. CDR1 is MNHNS, CDR2 SASEGT, per germline. Losses at the gene ends were 5 bases for V and 1 base for J; bases not matched to a gene: 4. The CDR3 DNA reads as TGTGCCAGCAGTCCCCTAGCGGGAGGTTCCTACGAGCAGTACTTC. This translates into CASSPLAGGSYEQYF.

This clone is deemed large. This chain links TRBV29-1 with TRBJ2-5; either TRBD1 or TRBD2 may fit D (6 bases each). Trimming stripped 0 bases from V and 2 bases from J, with 13 bases between. Germline V gene sequence: CDR1 SQVTM, CDR2 ANQGSEA. The CDR3 runs to 15 residues. This CDR3 reads CSVEDSTGRQETQYF. CDR3 nucleotide sequence: TGCAGCGTTGAAGATAGTACAGGGAGGCAAGAGACCCAGTACTTC.

This sequence joins TRBV4-3 and TRBJ2-3; no definite D call. Germline-derived CDR1 and CDR2 are LGHNA and YSLEER. With 3 bases removed from V and 7 bases from J, the gap between germline ends came to 11 bases. The CDR3 length is 13 residues. CDR3 in amino acids: CASSHAERYTQYF. CDR3 sequence (DNA): TGCGCCAGCAGCCACGCAGAGAGGTATACGCAGTATTTT.

The chain carries TRBV19 and TRBJ2-5; D may be TRBD1 (6 bases). The DNA end favors TRBJ2-7, so the J call may be wrong. This CDR3 has 14 amino acids. Germline CDR1 reads LNHDA; CDR2 reads SQIVND (reference sequence). CDR3 bases: TGTGCCAGTAGTATGGGACATCCAACCTACGAGCAGTACTTC. As protein: CASSMGHPTYEQYF.

The V gene is TRBV2, the J gene TRBJ2-7, with a possible D match to TRBD1 (6 bases). Deletions cut 8 bases from V and 3 bases from J, with 14 bases between. Germline loops: CDR1 SNHLY, CDR2 FYNNEI. The CDR3 covers 13 residues. CDR3 in amino acids: CASCLGAGYEQYF. CDR3 sequence (DNA): TGTGCCAGCTGTCTGGGGGCAGGCTACGAGCAGTACTTC.

The chain links TRBV2 to TRBJ2-1; no reliable D call. The V end was cut by 8 bases, the J end by 10 bases, with 15 bases between. Looked up from germline, CDR1 is SNHLY and CDR2 is FYNNEI. This CDR3 spans 12 amino acids. DNA for the CDR3: TGTGCCAGCTCCCTCGGGCCATCAGAGCAGTTCTTC. Translation: CASSLGPSEQFF.

The table lists this clone with a count of one. The rearrangement uses TRBV6-1 and TRBJ2-7, with 11 bases identical to TRBD1. CDR1 and CDR2 (germline): MNHNS, SASEGT. After removal of 0 bases from V and 0 bases from J, the junction contained 7 bases not matched to a gene. This CDR3 is 18 amino acids long. The CDR3 DNA is TGTGCCAGCAGTGAAGCGCTATTCGGGACAGGGGGCTCCTACGAGCAGTACTTC. Protein product: CASSEALFGTGGSYEQYF.

V is TRBV7-3 and J is TRBJ2-7; 8 nucleotides align to TRBD1. Germline loops: CDR1 SGHTA, CDR2 FQGTGA. V shed 2 bases and J 3 bases; nucleotides not matched to a gene: 0. The CDR3 runs to 13 residues. The CDR3 DNA sequence: TGTGCCAGCAGCTTAGGGACAGGCTACGAGCAGTACTTC. Its translation: CASSLGTGYEQYF.

The rearrangement links TRBV6-1 to TRBJ2-7, with TRBD1 matching over 10 bases. The CDR3 extends over 15 amino acids. The V gene's germline CDR1 is MNHNS and CDR2 SASEGT. With 6 bases clipped from V and 4 bases from J, the junction kept 9 bases outside the gene matches. CDR3 residues: CASRVEGQGIYEQYF. The CDR3, as DNA: TGTGCCAGCAGGGTAGAGGGACAGGGGATATACGAGCAGTACTTC.

This clone is large (0.1 to 1%). This chain links TRBV7-8 with TRBJ2-7, with 11 bases lining up with TRBD2. The CDR3 spans 18 residues. Germline V CDR1 and CDR2: SGHVS, FQNEAQ. J gave up 2 bases and V 2 bases, and 11 bases lay outside the gene matches. DNA of the CDR3: TGTGCCAGCAGCTTAAGCCGACCACTAGCGGGAGCTGCCTACGAGCAGTACTTC. This codes for CASSLSRPLAGAAYEQYF.

The table lists this clone with a few counts. The chain uses TRBV10-3 and TRBJ2-3, with no clear D. CDR1 and CDR2 from the germline V gene are ENHRY and SYGVKD. With 8 bases removed from V and 6 bases from J, the gap between germline ends came to 9 bases. This CDR3 has 11 residues. The CDR3 DNA is TGTGCCATCGGTCACGGGGATACGCAGTATTTT. Residues: CAIGHGDTQYF.

This clone occurred a few times. The V call is TRBV7-2, the J call TRBJ2-5; D might be TRBD1 or TRBD2, each matching 6 bases. The CDR3 contains 14 residues. Trimming stripped 7 bases from V and 6 bases from J, with 18 bases between. The germline V gene encodes CDR1 SGHTA and CDR2 FQGNSA. The CDR3 protein is CASTPEGGRKTQYF. The CDR3 bases are TGTGCCAGCACCCCGGAGGGGGGACGTAAGACCCAGTACTTC.

The chain joins TRBV4-3 to TRBJ2-7, with D possibly matching TRBD2 (6 bases). CDR1 is LGHNA, CDR2 YSLEER, per germline. This CDR3 spans 13 amino acids. V dropped 4 bases and J dropped 5 bases, with 12 bases sitting between them. The CDR3 sequence: CASSRDLGHEQYF. DNA for the CDR3: TGCGCCAGCAGCCGGGACTTGGGCCACGAGCAGTACTTC.

The chain recombines TRBV9 with TRBJ2-7; 9 nucleotides match TRBD1. Trimming cost V 0 bases and J 9 bases; bases outside gene matches: 10. CDR3 length: 15 residues. Germline lookup yields CDR1 SGDLS and CDR2 YYNGEE. The DNA for the CDR3 is TGTGCCAGCAGCGTAGCCCCCGGGGACAGGGAGGTGCAGTACTTC. The encoded protein is CASSVAPGDREVQYF.

V gene TRBV5-4 combines with J gene TRBJ1-2; a weak D match, TRBD1 (5 bases). The CDR3 length is 16 residues. Germline CDR1 reads SGHNT; CDR2 reads YYREEE (reference sequence). Between the trimmed V and J ends, which lost 0 bases and 7 bases, there was a span of 19 bases. CDR3 in amino acids: CASSLDPMGPEGGYTF. The CDR3 nucleotides are TGTGCCAGCAGCTTGGATCCCATGGGGCCGGAGGGTGGCTACACCTTC.

This clone was counted a single time. The chain carries TRBV7-3 and TRBJ2-5; no clear D. The germline CDR1 and CDR2 sequences are SGHTA and FQGTGA. This CDR3 has 12 amino acids. Trimming pared 5 bases from V and 4 bases from J, leaving 8 bases between. Here the CDR3 reads CASSADGETQYF. CDR3 bases: TGTGCCAGCAGCGCGGACGGAGAGACCCAGTACTTC. Variable domain in full (rest from reference TRBV7-3 and TRBJ2-5): GAGVSQTPSNKVTEKGKYVELRCDPISGHTALYWYRQSLGQGPEFLIYFQGTGAADDSGLPNDRFFAVRPEGSVSTLKIQRTERGDSAVYLCASSADGETQYFGPGTRLLVL.

This chain joins TRBV6-1 and TRBJ1-4, with D perhaps matching TRBD1 (6 bases). V was trimmed by 7 bases and J by 7 bases, leaving 13 bases between them. The CDR3 is 13 residues long. Germline CDR1 is MNHNS and CDR2 is SASEGT. In DNA, the CDR3 is TGTGCCAGCAAGGGGACATCAGGTGAAAAACTGTTTTTT. Translated, it gives CASKGTSGEKLFF.

This clone was observed a few times. The chain joins TRBV19 to TRBJ1-1, with 10 bases matching TRBD1. Losses at the gene ends were 3 bases for V and 4 bases for J; bases not matched to a gene: 5. Germline CDR1 LNHDA, CDR2 SQIVND (reference sequence). This CDR3 is built from 15 residues. The CDR3 region is CASSIGDRGPTEAFF. The CDR3 nucleotides read TGTGCCAGTAGTATTGGCGACAGGGGGCCCACTGAAGCTTTCTTT.

This chain uses TRBV27 with TRBJ1-1; no clear D. The V gene's germline CDR1 is MNHEY and CDR2 SMNVEV (reference sequence). Trimming left V 1 base short and J 1 base short, with 4 bases between. CDR3 length: 13 residues. This chain's CDR3 is CASSLWGNTEAFF. CDR3 coding DNA: TGTGCCAGCAGTTTATGGGGGAACACTGAAGCTTTCTTT.

This clone occurred a few times. The chain is built from TRBV2 and TRBJ1-5; D remains unclear. CDR1 and CDR2 from the germline V gene are SNHLY and FYNNEI. V gave up 6 bases and J gave up 4 bases, with 4 bases separating them. The CDR3 contains 11 residues. CDR3 region: CASRENQPQHF. CDR3 nucleotides: TGTGCCAGCAGGGAAAATCAGCCCCAGCATTTT.

V and J are TRBV18 and TRBJ2-5, with 11 bases identical to TRBD2. Per germline, CDR1 KGHSH and CDR2 LQKENI. V was clipped by 2 bases and J by 1 base; unmatched bases: 0. The CDR3 length is 15 residues. CDR3 amino acids: CASSPTSGGQETQYF. Here the CDR3 DNA reads TGTGCCAGCTCACCAACTAGCGGGGGCCAAGAGACCCAGTACTTC.

CDR3 protein: CASSETPGPEGTQYF. CDR3 in DNA: TGTGCCAGCAGTGAAACGCCGGGCCCCGAGGGGACCCAGTACTTC. The chain joins TRBV9 to TRBJ2-5, with D perhaps TRBD2 (5 bases). Between the trimmed V and J ends, which lost 5 bases and 7 bases, there was a span of 21 bases. Germline CDR1 and CDR2: SGDLS and YYNGEE. The CDR3 runs to 15 residues.

This chain links TRBV29-1 with TRBJ1-4; 9 positions agree with TRBD1. J was trimmed by 8 bases and V by 6 bases; bases with no gene match: 7. Germline CDR1 and CDR2: SQVTM and ANQGSEA. This CDR3 has 13 residues. CDR3 residues: CSVETGGREKLFF. Here the CDR3 DNA reads TGCAGCGTGGAGACAGGGGGGAGAGAAAAACTGTTTTTT. The full variable domain, its missing parts supplied by reference TRBV29-1 and TRBJ1-4, is SAVISQKPSRDICQRGTSLTIQCQVDSQVTMMFWYRQQPGQSLTLIATANQGSEATYESGFVIDKFPISRPNLTFSTLTVSNMSPEDSSIYLCSVETGGREKLFFGSGTQLSVL.

The chain recombines TRBV7-9 with TRBJ1-2; D not certain. Germline loops: CDR1 SEHNR, CDR2 FQNEAQ (reference sequence). V gave up 5 bases and J gave up 1 base, with 11 bases separating them. The CDR3 totals 14 residues. CDR3 loop: CASSPDSNNYGYTF. The CDR3 DNA is TGTGCCAGCAGCCCGGACTCAAATAACTATGGCTACACCTTC. Full variable domain (outside the CDR3, taken from reference TRBV7-9 and TRBJ1-2): DTGVSQNPRHKITKRGQNVTFRCDPISEHNRLYWYRQTLGQGPEFLTYFQNEAQLEKSRLLSDRFSAERPKGSFSTLEIQRTEQGDSAMYLCASSPDSNNYGYTFGSGTRLTVV.

The rearrangement links TRBV6-5 to TRBJ2-1, with 11 nucleotides matching TRBD2. The CDR3 spans 16 residues. The germline gives CDR1 MNHEY, CDR2 SVGAGI. V lost 0 bases, J lost 10 bases, and 8 bases stayed unmatched. The chain's CDR3 is CASSYSRGGLAAEQFF. In DNA, the CDR3 is TGTGCCAGCAGTTACTCGAGAGGGGGACTAGCGGCCGAGCAGTTCTTC.

This rearrangement joins TRBV13 to TRBJ2-2, with D unclear. Germline loops: CDR1 PRHDT, CDR2 FYEKMQ (reference sequence). The CDR3 totals 17 residues. The V end lost 5 bases, the J end lost 2 bases, and 18 bases lay between the germline ends. The CDR3 spells CASSVIDSTLNTGELFF. CDR3 coding DNA: TGTGCCAGCAGCGTAATAGACTCCACTCTTAACACCGGGGAGCTGTTTTTT.

The chain joins TRBV7-2 to TRBJ2-7; 9 nucleotides match TRBD2. The CDR3 spans 13 residues. Germline V gene data show CDR1 as SGHTA and CDR2 as FQGNSA. V trimming: 5 bases; J trimming: 5 bases; junction bases outside the gene matches: 4. CDR3 in DNA: TGTGCCAGCAGCCTGGGACTAGCAAACGAGCAGTACTTC. Its protein is CASSLGLANEQYF. The whole variable domain, remainder taken from reference TRBV7-2 and TRBJ2-7, is GAGVSQSPSNKVTEKGKDVELRCDPISGHTALYWYRQSLGQGLEFLIYFQGNSAPDKSGLPSDRFSAERTGGSVSTLTIQRTQQEDSAVYLCASSLGLANEQYFGPGTRLTVT.

This clone is deemed medium-sized. This chain uses TRBV7-9 with TRBJ2-1, with 7 bases identical to TRBD2. V lost 2 bases, J lost 8 bases, and 12 bases stayed unmatched. CDR3 length equals 16 residues. In germline, CDR1 is SEHNR, CDR2 FQNEAQ (reference sequence). CDR3 amino acids: CASSLRASGVGHEQFF. The CDR3 DNA is TGTGCCAGCAGCTTAAGGGCTAGCGGAGTCGGGCATGAGCAGTTCTTC.